This T cell receptor (beta chain) stems from a study of shared clonotypes between healthy human individuals. General study findings and limits: Rarefaction curves obtained for sorted subsets showed sequencing incomplete despite large depth.

Comments on this clone: The antigen is unknown.

Germline CDR1 reads SGHVS; CDR2 reads FNYEAQ. This CDR3 has 18 amino acids. Trimming cost V 1 base and J 1 base; bases outside gene matches: 11. The assay ran at deep level. Replicate PCRs run on sorted subsets employed 200 ng DNA, about 27,000 T cell genomes. Assay used: immunoSEQ multiplex PCR; TCRdb lists only in-frame clones, some missing. The sample includes roughly 1.4 million clones, about 98.5% seen only once; the top ten take roughly 0.35%. The rearrangement uses TRBV7-6 and TRBJ2-3; 7 positions match TRBD2. The TCR comes from a man in his thirties or forties in good health. The specimen sequenced was naive CD4+ T cells sorted from blood. Sample subset: CD45RA+ positively selected. CDR3 bases: TGTGCCAGCAGCTTAGTGGAGGCTAGCGGCCCGCGCACAGATACGCAGTATTTT. It yields the protein CASSLVEASGPRTDTQYF.